Listed here is a single T cell receptor (beta chain). Its antigen is unidentified. Clones were sequenced by immunoSEQ multiplex PCR, and TCRdb holds only the in-frame ones, with some missing. The sample carries 80,000 to 100,000 clones, over 75% recorded once. CDR1 is SGHRS and CDR2 is YFSETQ in the germline V gene. The CDR3 consists of 13 residues. Trimming removed 0 bases from V and 4 bases from J, with 4 bases in between. The donors were members of the roughly 130-subject validation cohort (separate from the roughly 700-subject first cohort). The data are from a study of cytomegalovirus exposure and HLA in healthy donors. Study conclusions and caveats: Cytomegalovirus association was listed for 164 TCR beta chains. With high specificity and sensitivity, the classifier reportedly diagnosed cytomegalovirus status.

The source is a man aged 18 to 29 in good health and CMV-seropositive. Sequenced input: PBMCs. The rearrangement uses TRBV5-1 and TRBJ2-2; no definite D call. The CDR3 region is CASSLGVTGELFF. DNA for the CDR3: TGCGCCAGCAGCTTGGGCGTCACCGGGGAGCTGTTTTTT.